Listed below are T cell receptor beta chains from one sample, sequenced in a study of identical twins. TCRdb processed the 5' RACE reads anew with MiXCR; each CDR3 protein has one entry. The profile shows around 1.7 million distinct CDR3 sequences, around 29% of them singletons. Sequenced material: cord blood. These receptors were collected from a newborn girl in good health. Both conserved end residues are part of each CDR3. The order of the fields is D gene, J gene, clone size, V gene, CDR3 protein, CDR3 DNA. A D gene is named only where the DNA matches it firmly. Not every row has a clone size; where given, it reads once, few, many or a size class.

TRBD2,TRBJ2-7,NA,TRBV20-1,CSRAGVSVAHEQYF,TGCAGTAGAGCGGGAGTCAGTGTCGCCCATGAGCAGTACTTC
TRBD2,TRBJ2-7,many,TRBV4-1,CASSQLAGGSYEQYF,TGCGCCAGCAGCCAGCTAGCGGGAGGATCGTACGAGCAGTACTTC
TRBD2,TRBJ2-5,NA,TRBV5-1,CASSPTSGGRNEQYF,TGCGCCAGCAGCCCCACTAGCGGGGGTAGGAATGAGCAGTACTTC
NA,TRBJ2-1,NA,TRBV25-1,CASSPRGPLYNEQFF,TGTGCCAGCAGCCCTAGGGGTCCCCTCTACAATGAGCAGTTCTTC
TRBD1,TRBJ2-3,NA,TRBV20-1,CSAGDRGGTDTQYF,TGCAGTGCCGGGGACAGGGGGGGTACAGATACGCAGTATTTT
TRBD2,TRBJ2-1,NA,TRBV12-3/TRBV12-4,CASRRLADINEQFF,TGTGCCAGCAGACGACTAGCGGACATCAATGAGCAGTTCTTC
NA,TRBJ2-5,few,TRBV28,CASGRATELETQYF,TGTGCCAGCGGACGAGCGACAGAGCTGGAGACCCAGTACTTC
NA,TRBJ2-3,NA,TRBV4-1,CASSWHVTDTQYF,TGCGCCAGCAGCTGGCATGTCACAGATACGCAGTATTTT
TRBD1,TRBJ1-2,few,TRBV19,CARLGQSRFYGYTF,TGTGCCAGACTGGGACAGTCAAGGTTCTATGGCTACACCTTC
NA,TRBJ1-1,NA,TRBV3-1,CASSQMGRGAFF,TGTGCCAGCAGCCAGATGGGGCGGGGAGCTTTCTTT
TRBD2,TRBJ2-3,NA,TRBV5-1,CASSFGASGGSSDTQYF,TGCGCCAGCAGCTTTGGCGCCAGCGGGGGAAGTTCAGATACGCAGTATTTT
NA,TRBJ2-7,NA,TRBV5-4,CASSLGGSPSEQYF,TGTGCCAGCAGCTTGGGCGGCTCACCGTCCGAGCAGTACTTC
NA,TRBJ1-2,NA,TRBV6-6,CASSFKDSYTF,TGTGCCAGCAGTTTTAAGGATAGCTACACCTTC
NA,TRBJ2-5,NA,TRBV11-2,CASSLIYWPDYTQETQYF,TGTGCCAGCAGCTTAATTTACTGGCCTGACTACACCCAAGAGACCCAGTACTTC
NA,TRBJ1-5,many,TRBV10-3,CAISDRASNQPQHF,TGTGCCATCAGTGATAGGGCTAGCAATCAGCCCCAGCATTTT
NA,TRBJ2-1,few,TRBV11-2,CASSLGPGLGYNEQFF,TGTGCCAGCAGCTTAGGGCCGGGACTGGGATACAATGAGCAGTTCTTC
NA,TRBJ2-2,NA,TRBV15,CATSRDVRGDTGELFF,TGTGCCACCAGCAGAGATGTTAGAGGGGACACCGGGGAGCTGTTTTTT
TRBD1,TRBJ1-5,few,TRBV3-1,CASSQHGTGGFNQPQHF,TGTGCCAGCAGCCAACACGGGACAGGGGGATTCAATCAGCCCCAGCATTTT
NA,TRBJ1-1,NA,TRBV7-9,CASSLGGDAGAFF,TGTGCCAGCAGCTTAGGGGGGGACGCCGGAGCTTTCTTT
TRBD2,TRBJ2-7,NA,TRBV6-5,CASSYGTSGNEQYF,TGTGCCAGCAGTTACGGGACTAGCGGGAATGAGCAGTACTTC
NA,TRBJ1-5,many,TRBV10-3,CAISDSNQPQHF,TGTGCCATCAGTGACAGCAATCAGCCCCAGCATTTT
NA,TRBJ1-1,once,TRBV12-3/TRBV12-4,CASSFRDTEASF,TGTGCCAGCAGTTTTCGGGACACTGAAGCTTCCTTT
NA,TRBJ1-4,few,TRBV27,CASSFRGRANEKLFF,TGTGCCAGCAGTTTCCGGGGGAGGGCTAATGAAAAACTGTTTTTT
NA,TRBJ2-1,many,TRBV6-6,CASSYRDFFDEQFF,TGTGCCAGCAGTTACAGGGATTTTTTTGATGAGCAGTTCTTC
NA,TRBJ1-4,NA,TRBV7-2,CASSLFGGTTNEKLFF,TGTGCCAGCAGCTTATTTGGGGGCACAACTAATGAAAAACTGTTTTTT
NA,TRBJ2-7,NA,TRBV11-2,CASSLWGYERYF,TGTGCCAGCAGCTTATGGGGCTACGAGCGGTACTTC
NA,TRBJ2-7,many,TRBV6-5,CASSYPHYEQYF,TGTGCCAGCAGTTACCCCCACTACGAGCAGTACTTC
NA,TRBJ2-4,few,TRBV21-1,CASSKGDRRNIQYF,TGTGCCAGCAGCAAGGGGGACAGAAGAAACATTCAGTACTTC
NA,TRBJ1-2,NA,TRBV6-1,CASSESLKGYTF,TGTGCCAGCAGTGAATCCCTGAAAGGCTACACCTTC
NA,TRBJ2-7,NA,TRBV12-5,CASGLVQVGQPRQQYF,TGTGCTAGTGGTTTGGTACAGGTGGGACAACCACGCCAGCAGTACTTC
NA,TRBJ2-5,few,TRBV7-9,CARSKGGGETQYF,TGTGCCAGATCAAAAGGGGGTGGAGAGACCCAGTACTTC
TRBD1,TRBJ1-6,few,TRBV25-1,CASRTGHNSPLHF,TGTGCCAGCAGGACAGGGCATAATTCACCCCTCCACTTT
NA,TRBJ2-3,NA,TRBV20-1,CSGLLSTDTQYF,TGCAGTGGACTGTTAAGCACAGATACGCAGTATTTT
NA,TRBJ1-5,NA,TRBV2,CASSERREGQPQHF,TGTGCCAGCAGTGAAAGGAGGGAGGGTCAGCCCCAGCATTTT
NA,TRBJ1-1,NA,TRBV15,CATRTDKIALKGTEAFF,TGTGCCACCAGAACTGACAAGATCGCTTTAAAGGGGACTGAAGCTTTCTTT
NA,TRBJ2-2,NA,TRBV5-6,CASSLTADYTGELFF,TGTGCCAGCAGCTTAACGGCGGATTACACCGGGGAGCTGTTTTTT
TRBD2,TRBJ2-1,NA,TRBV2,CASSDTLAGAGQFF,TGTGCCAGCAGTGATACCTTAGCGGGAGCAGGGCAGTTCTTC
NA,TRBJ2-7,few,TRBV12-3/TRBV12-4,CASREGGASYEQYF,TGTGCCAGCAGAGAAGGGGGGGCCTCCTACGAGCAGTACTTC
NA,TRBJ1-1,few,TRBV4-1,CASSQVSKGEAEAFF,TGCGCCAGCAGCCAAGTCTCGAAGGGGGAGGCTGAAGCTTTCTTT
NA,TRBJ2-3,few,TRBV7-2,CASSLALTLKDTQYF,TGTGCCAGCAGCTTGGCTTTAACCCTTAAGGATACGCAGTATTTT
TRBD1,TRBJ2-3,once,TRBV5-4,CASSLGDRNTDTQYF,TGTGCCAGCAGCTTGGGGGACAGAAACACAGATACGCAGTATTTT
TRBD1,TRBJ2-1,many,TRBV3-1,CASRDRGDEQFF,TGTGCCAGCAGGGACAGGGGAGATGAGCAGTTCTTC
NA,TRBJ2-3,NA,TRBV6-1,CASSRRAPPPEDTQYF,TGTGCCAGTTCCCGGCGGGCCCCACCTCCAGAAGATACGCAGTATTTT
NA,TRBJ1-1,NA,TRBV15,CATSTRQNTEAFF,TGTGCCACCAGCACTCGACAGAACACTGAAGCTTTCTTT
NA,TRBJ2-1,few,TRBV27,CASSRGAEGYNEQFF,TGTGCCAGCAGTCGGGGGGCGGAGGGATACAATGAGCAGTTCTTC
NA,TRBJ2-7,few,TRBV29-1,CSVVGLRGTNYEQYF,TGCAGCGTTGTAGGTCTAAGGGGAACGAACTACGAGCAGTACTTC
TRBD2,TRBJ2-7,once,TRBV5-1,CASSLGVPGLAGDSYEQYF,TGCGCCAGCAGCTTGGGAGTCCCGGGACTAGCGGGGGACTCCTACGAGCAGTACTTC
NA,TRBJ1-1,NA,TRBV12-3/TRBV12-4,CASSDINMNTEAFF,TGTGCCAGCAGCGACATAAACATGAACACTGAAGCTTTCTTT
NA,TRBJ1-2,few,TRBV15,CATSRALGGTNYGYTF,TGTGCCACCAGCAGAGCCCTAGGCGGGACAAACTATGGCTACACCTTC
TRBD2,TRBJ2-1,few,TRBV6-6,CASSYSGSGGSYNEQFF,TGTGCCAGCAGTTACTCAGGTAGCGGGGGATCCTACAATGAGCAGTTCTTC
NA,TRBJ2-3,many,TRBV5-1,CASSLRDKSTDTQYF,TGCGCCAGCAGCCTCCGGGACAAGAGCACAGATACGCAGTATTTT
NA,TRBJ1-5,NA,TRBV4-1,CASSQWGGPQHF,TGCGCCAGCAGCCAATGGGGGGGGCCCCAGCATTTT
NA,TRBJ1-2,few,TRBV28,CASSSTRGINYGYTF,TGTGCCAGCAGTTCTACCCGGGGAATTAACTATGGCTACACCTTC
NA,TRBJ2-4,NA,TRBV7-2,CASSLGYGPLAKNIQYF,TGTGCCAGCAGCTTAGGCTACGGACCTTTAGCCAAAAACATTCAGTACTTC
NA,TRBJ2-1,NA,TRBV7-9,CTSSDLTGRSWEQFF,TGTACCAGCAGCGATCTTACGGGCAGGTCATGGGAGCAGTTCTTC
TRBD1,TRBJ1-1,NA,TRBV6-5,CACSYSGQGFTEAFF,TGTGCCTGCAGTTACTCGGGACAGGGCTTCACTGAAGCTTTCTTT